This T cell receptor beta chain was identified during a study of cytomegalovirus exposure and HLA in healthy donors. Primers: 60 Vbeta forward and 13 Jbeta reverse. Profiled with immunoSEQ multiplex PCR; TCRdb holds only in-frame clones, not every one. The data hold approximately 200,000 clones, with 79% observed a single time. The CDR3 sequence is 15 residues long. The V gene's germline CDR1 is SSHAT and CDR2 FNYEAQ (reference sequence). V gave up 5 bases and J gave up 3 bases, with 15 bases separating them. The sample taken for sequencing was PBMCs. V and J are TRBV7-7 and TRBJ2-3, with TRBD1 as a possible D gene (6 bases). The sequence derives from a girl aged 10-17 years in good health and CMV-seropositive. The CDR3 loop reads CASSATMGATDTQYF. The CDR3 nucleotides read TGTGCCAGCAGCGCCACGATGGGGGCTACAGATACGCAGTATTTT.